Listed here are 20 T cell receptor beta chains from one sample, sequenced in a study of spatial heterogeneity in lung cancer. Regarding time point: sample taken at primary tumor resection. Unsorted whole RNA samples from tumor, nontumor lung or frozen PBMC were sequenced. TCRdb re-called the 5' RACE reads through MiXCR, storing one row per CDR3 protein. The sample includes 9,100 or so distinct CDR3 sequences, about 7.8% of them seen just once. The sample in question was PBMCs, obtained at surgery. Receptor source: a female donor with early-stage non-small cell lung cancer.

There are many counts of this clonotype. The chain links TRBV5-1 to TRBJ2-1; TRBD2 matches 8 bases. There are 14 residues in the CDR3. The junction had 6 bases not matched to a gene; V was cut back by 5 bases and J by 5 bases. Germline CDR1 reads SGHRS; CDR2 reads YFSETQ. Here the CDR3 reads CASSGSGSHNEQFF. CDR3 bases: TGCGCCAGCAGTGGGAGCGGGAGCCACAATGAGCAGTTCTTC. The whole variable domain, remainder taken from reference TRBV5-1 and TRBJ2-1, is KAGVTQTPRYLIKTRGQQVTLSCSPISGHRSVSWYQQTPGQGLQFLFEYFSETQRNKGNFPGRFSGRQFSNSRSEMNVSTLELGDSALYLCASSGSGSHNEQFFGPGTRLTVL.

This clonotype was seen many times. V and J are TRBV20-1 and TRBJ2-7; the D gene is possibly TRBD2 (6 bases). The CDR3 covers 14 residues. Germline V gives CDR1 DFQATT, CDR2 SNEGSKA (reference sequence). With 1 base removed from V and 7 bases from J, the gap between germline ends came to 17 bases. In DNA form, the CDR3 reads TGCAGTGCTAGAGGAGGGACTTCAGACGGGGAGCAGTACTTC. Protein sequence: CSARGGTSDGEQYF.

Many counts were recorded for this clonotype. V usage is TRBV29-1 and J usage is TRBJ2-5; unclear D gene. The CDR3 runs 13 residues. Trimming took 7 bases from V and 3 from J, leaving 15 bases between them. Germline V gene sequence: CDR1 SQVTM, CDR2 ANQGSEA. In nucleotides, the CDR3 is TGCAGCGCCGCGCCCCTGCCCAAAGAGACCCAGTACTTC. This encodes CSAAPLPKETQYF.

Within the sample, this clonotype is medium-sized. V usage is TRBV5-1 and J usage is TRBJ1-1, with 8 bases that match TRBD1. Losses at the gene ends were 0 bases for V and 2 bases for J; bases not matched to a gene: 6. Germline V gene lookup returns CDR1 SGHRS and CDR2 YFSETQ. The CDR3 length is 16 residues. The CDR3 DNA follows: TGCGCCAGCAGCTTGGAGGTCCAGGGGGCTAACACTGAAGCTTTCTTT. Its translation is CASSLEVQGANTEAFF.

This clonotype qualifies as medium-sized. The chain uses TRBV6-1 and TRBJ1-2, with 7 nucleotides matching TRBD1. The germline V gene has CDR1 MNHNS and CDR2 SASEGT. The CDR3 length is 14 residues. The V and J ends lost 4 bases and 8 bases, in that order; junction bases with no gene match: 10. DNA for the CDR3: TGTGCCAGCAGTGGGGCGACAGGGTCCGTCGGCTACACCTTC. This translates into CASSGATGSVGYTF.

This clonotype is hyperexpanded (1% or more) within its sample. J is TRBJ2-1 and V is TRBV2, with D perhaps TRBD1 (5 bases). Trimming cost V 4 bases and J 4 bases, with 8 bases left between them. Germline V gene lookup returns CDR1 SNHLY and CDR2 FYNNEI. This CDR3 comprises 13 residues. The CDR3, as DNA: TGTGCCAGCAGTGTACAGGAATACAATGAGCAGTTCTTC. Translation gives CASSVQEYNEQFF. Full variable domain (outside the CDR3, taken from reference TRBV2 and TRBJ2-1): EPEVTQTPSHQVTQMGQEVILRCVPISNHLYFYWYRQILGQKVEFLVSFYNNEISEKSEIFDDQFSVERPDGSNFTLKIRSTKLEDSAMYFCASSVQEYNEQFFGPGTRLTVL.

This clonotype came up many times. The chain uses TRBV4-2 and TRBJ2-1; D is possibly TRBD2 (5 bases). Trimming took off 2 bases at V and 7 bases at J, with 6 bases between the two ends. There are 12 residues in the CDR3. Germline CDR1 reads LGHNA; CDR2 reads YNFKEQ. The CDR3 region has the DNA TGTGCCAGCAGCCAAAGGGAGAATGAGCAGTTCTTC. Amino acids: CASSQRENEQFF.

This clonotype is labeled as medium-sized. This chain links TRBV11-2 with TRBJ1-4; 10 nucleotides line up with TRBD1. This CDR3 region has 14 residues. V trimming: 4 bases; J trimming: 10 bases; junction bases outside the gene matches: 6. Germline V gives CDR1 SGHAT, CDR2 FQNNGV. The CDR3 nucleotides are TGTGCCAGCAGCTCCGACAGGGGGCTGGGAAAACTGTTTTTT. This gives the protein CASSSDRGLGKLFF.

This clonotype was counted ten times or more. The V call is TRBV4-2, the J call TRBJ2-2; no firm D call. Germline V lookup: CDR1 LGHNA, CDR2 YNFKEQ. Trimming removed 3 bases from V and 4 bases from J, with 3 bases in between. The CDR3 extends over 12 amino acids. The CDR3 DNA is TGTGCCAGCAGCCAGGTCACCGGGGAGCTGTTTTTT. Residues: CASSQVTGELFF.

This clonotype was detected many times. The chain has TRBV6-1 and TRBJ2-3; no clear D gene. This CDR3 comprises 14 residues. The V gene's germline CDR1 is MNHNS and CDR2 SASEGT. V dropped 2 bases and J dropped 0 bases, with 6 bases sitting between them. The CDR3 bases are TGTGCCAGCAGTGAAACCTTTAGCACAGATACGCAGTATTTT. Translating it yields CASSETFSTDTQYF.

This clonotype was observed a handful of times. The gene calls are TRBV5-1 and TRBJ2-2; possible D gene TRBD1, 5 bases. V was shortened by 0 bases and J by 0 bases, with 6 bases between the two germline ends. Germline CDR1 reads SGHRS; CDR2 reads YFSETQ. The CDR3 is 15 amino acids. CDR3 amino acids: CASSLGQTNTGELFF. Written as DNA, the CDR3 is TGCGCCAGCAGCTTGGGACAGACGAACACCGGGGAGCTGTTTTTT.

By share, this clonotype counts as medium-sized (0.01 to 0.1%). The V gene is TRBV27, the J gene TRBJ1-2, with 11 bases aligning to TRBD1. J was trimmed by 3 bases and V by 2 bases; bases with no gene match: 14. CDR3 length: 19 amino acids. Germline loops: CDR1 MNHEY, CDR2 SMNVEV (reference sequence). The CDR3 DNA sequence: TGTGCCAGCAGTTTAACTAAAGACCCTAGGACAGGGGGCGACTATGGCTACACCTTC. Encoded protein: CASSLTKDPRTGGDYGYTF.

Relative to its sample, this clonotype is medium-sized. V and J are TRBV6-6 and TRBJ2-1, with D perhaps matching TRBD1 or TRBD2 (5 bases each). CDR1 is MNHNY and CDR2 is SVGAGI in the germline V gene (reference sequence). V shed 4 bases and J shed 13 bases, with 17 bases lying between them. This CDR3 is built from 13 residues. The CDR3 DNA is TGTGCCAGCAGTTTCGGGACGGGAACCACACAGTTCTTC. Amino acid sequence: CASSFGTGTTQFF.

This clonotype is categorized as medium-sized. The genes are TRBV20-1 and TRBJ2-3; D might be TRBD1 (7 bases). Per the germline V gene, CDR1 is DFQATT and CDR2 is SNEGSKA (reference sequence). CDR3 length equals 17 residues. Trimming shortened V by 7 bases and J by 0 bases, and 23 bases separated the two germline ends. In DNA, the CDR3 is TGCAGTGTGAAGAGATTATCACAGGGGACTAGCACAGATACGCAGTATTTT. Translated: CSVKRLSQGTSTDTQYF.

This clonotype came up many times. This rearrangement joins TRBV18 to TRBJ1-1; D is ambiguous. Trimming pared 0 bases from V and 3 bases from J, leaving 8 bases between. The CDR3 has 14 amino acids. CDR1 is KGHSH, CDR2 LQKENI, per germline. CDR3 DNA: TGTGCCAGCTCACCACCGACTCGGGACACTGAAGCTTTCTTT. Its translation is CASSPPTRDTEAFF.

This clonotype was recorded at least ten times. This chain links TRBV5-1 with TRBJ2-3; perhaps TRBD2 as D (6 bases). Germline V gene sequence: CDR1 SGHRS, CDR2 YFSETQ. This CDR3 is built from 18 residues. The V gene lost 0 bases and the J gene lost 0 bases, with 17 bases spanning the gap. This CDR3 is CASSLGGTSRKSTDTQYF. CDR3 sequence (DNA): TGCGCCAGCAGCTTGGGGGGAACTAGCAGAAAAAGCACAGATACGCAGTATTTT.

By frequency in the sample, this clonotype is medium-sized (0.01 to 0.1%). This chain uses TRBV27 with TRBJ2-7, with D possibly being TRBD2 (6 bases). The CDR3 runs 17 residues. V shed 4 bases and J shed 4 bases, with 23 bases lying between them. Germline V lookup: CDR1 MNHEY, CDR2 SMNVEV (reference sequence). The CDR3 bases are TGTGCCAGCAGTTCCCTCCAAGCCGTGGGACTGAAATACGAGCAGTACTTC. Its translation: CASSSLQAVGLKYEQYF.

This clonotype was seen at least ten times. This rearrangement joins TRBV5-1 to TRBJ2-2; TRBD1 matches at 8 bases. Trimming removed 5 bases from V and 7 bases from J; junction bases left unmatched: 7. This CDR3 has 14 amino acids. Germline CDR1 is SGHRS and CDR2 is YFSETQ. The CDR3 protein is CASRLQGAGGELFF. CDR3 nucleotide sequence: TGCGCCAGCAGACTTCAGGGGGCTGGCGGGGAGCTGTTTTTT.

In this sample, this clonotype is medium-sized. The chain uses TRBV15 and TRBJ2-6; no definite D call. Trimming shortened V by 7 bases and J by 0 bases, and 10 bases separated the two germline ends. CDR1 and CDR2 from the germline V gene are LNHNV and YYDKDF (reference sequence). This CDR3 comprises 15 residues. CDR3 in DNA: TGTGCCACCATGCCAGACAACTCTGGGGCCAACGTCCTGACTTTC. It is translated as CATMPDNSGANVLTF.

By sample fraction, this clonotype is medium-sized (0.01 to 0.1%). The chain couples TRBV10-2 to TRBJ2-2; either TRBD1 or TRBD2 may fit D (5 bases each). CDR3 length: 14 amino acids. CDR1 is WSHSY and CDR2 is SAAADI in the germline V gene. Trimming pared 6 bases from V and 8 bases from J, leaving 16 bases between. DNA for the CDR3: TGCGCCAGCAGCGCCCTTGGGGGAGAGGGGGAGCTGTTTTTT. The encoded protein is CASSALGGEGELFF.